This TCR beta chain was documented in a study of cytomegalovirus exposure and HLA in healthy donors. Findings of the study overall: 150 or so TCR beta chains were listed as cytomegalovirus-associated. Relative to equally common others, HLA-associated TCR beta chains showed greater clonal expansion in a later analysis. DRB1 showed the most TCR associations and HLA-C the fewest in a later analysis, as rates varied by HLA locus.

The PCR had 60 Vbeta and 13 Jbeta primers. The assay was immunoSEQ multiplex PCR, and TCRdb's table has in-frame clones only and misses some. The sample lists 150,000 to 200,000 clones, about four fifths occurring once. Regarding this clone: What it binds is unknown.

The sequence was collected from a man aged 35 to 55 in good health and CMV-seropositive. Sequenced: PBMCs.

In DNA, the CDR3 is TGTGCCAGCAGTGACCGGACAAGGGAGAACACTGAAGCTTTCTTT. It encodes CASSDRTRENTEAFF. This chain connects TRBV27 to TRBJ1-1, with D possibly being TRBD1 (5 bases). There are 15 residues in the CDR3. Germline V CDR1 and CDR2: MNHEY, SMNVEV (reference sequence). V was cut by 5 bases and J by 1 base, with 14 bases left in between.